Sequencing of this T cell receptor beta chain was carried out in a study of shared clonotypes between healthy human individuals. In the study overall: Each donor contributed plates that comprised three CD4 naive, three CD4 memory, two CD8 naive and one CD8 memory.

A word on this clone: Its matching antigen is unknown.

The CDR3 runs 14 residues. Germline CDR1 MGHRA, CDR2 YSYEKL. The germline V and J ends were trimmed by 1 base and 4 bases, with 10 bases remaining between them. Study-level points and caveats: Generation probabilities were higher for clonotypes shared across all four sorted-subset donors than for unshared ones.

A 200 ng quantity of DNA, about 30,000 T cell genomes, went into the sorted-subset replicate PCRs. The data were produced by immunoSEQ multiplex PCR, yet TCRdb's version contains in-frame clones alone and is incomplete. The table has over 2 million clones, roughly 95% seen once. In the naive CD8 group, cells lacked CD45RO and were positively selected for CCR7, so terminally differentiated effector memory CD45RA+ cells were left out. This sequence was found in a man aged 18 to 30 in good health. The sequenced sample was naive CD8+ T cells sorted from blood. The chain recombines TRBV4-1 with TRBJ2-5; D is perhaps TRBD2 (6 bases). The CDR3 is CASSQVEAGETQYF. CDR3 sequence (DNA): TGCGCCAGCAGCCAAGTGGAAGCGGGAGAGACCCAGTACTTC.